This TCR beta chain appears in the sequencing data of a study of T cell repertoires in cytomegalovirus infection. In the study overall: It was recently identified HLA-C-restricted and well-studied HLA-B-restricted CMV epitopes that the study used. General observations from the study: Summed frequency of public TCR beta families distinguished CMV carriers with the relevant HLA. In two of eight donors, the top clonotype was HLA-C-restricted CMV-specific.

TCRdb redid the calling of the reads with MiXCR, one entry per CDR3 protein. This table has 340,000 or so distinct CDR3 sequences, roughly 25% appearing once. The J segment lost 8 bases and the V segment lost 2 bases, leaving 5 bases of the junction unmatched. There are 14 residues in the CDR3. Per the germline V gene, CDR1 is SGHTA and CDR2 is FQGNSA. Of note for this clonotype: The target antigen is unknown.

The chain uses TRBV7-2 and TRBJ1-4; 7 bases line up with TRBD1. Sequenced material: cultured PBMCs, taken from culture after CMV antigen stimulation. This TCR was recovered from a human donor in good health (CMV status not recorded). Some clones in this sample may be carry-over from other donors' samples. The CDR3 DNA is TGTGCCAGCAGCTTAAATCAGGGGGAAGAAAAACTGTTTTTT. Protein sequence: CASSLNQGEEKLFF. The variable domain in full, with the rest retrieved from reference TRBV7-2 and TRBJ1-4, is GAGVSQSPSNKVTEKGKDVELRCDPISGHTALYWYRQSLGQGLEFLIYFQGNSAPDKSGLPSDRFSAERTGGSVSTLTIQRTQQEDSAVYLCASSLNQGEEKLFFGSGTQLSVL.